By sample fraction, the clone carrying this T cell receptor beta chain is medium-sized. Its antigen is currently unknown. One entry per CDR3 protein results from TCRdb running MiXCR on the 5' RACE reads. Among 200,000 to 300,000 distinct CDR3 sequences, roughly 9.4% were seen once, and the ten largest hold around a fifth. These data are taken from a study of T-cell memory formation after mild COVID-19. CDR3 length equals 13 residues. V lost 4 bases, J lost 7 bases, and 13 bases lay in between. General study findings and limits: There was a balanced CD4/CD8 profile in clones contracting day 15 to 85, and later expanders leaned CD4+. Of the contracting clones, CD4+ ones lay mainly in CM and EM, and CD8+ ones in EMRA.

The V call is TRBV12-3 or TRBV12-4, the J call TRBJ1-2; no firm D call. Source material: PBMCs or a T cell subset sorted from them (not recorded which). This receptor was taken from a man aged 18 to 35 who had mild COVID-19 (a few samples of this study predate the infection). Cell type and time point are not known. The CDR3 loop is CASSSNGFGGYTF. As DNA, the CDR3 is TGTGCCAGCAGTTCCAATGGTTTCGGTGGCTACACCTTC.